The present entry profiles one T cell receptor (beta chain) with its context. Its specificity is not known. TCRdb called the reads again in MiXCR, with one record for every CDR3 protein. The table records around 300,000 distinct CDR3 sequences, 22% of them present only once. These data are taken from a study of T cell repertoires in cytomegalovirus infection. Study conclusions and caveats: HLA-C-restricted CMV clonotypes gave the most frequent clonotype in two of eight donors.

Per germline, CDR1 MGHRA and CDR2 YSYEKL. V was trimmed by 1 base and J by 4 bases, leaving 7 bases between them. The CDR3 spans 13 residues. The source material was cultured PBMCs, sampled from culture after CMV antigen stimulation. V and J are TRBV4-1 and TRBJ1-2, with D unclear. The clonotype was recovered from a human donor in good health (CMV status not recorded). Some clones in this sample may be carry-over from other donors' samples. The CDR3 loop is CASSQVPPYGYTF. The DNA of the CDR3 is TGCGCCAGCAGCCAAGTCCCACCCTATGGCTACACCTTC.